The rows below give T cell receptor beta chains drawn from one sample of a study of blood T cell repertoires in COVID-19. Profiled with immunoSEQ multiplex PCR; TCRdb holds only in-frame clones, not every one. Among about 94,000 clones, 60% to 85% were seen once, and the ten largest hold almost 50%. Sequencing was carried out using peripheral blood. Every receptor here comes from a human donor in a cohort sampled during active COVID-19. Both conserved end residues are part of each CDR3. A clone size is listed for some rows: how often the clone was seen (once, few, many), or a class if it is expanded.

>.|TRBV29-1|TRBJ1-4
CSACTGTNEKLFF
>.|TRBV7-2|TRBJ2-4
CASSPRQGGIQYF
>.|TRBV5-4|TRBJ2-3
CASSFGGSGADTQYF
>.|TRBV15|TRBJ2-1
CATSRDFPDITGNEQFF
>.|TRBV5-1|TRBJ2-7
CASSLLVGGSEQYF
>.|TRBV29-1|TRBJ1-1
CSAGQGAMNTEAFF
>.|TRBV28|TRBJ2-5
CASSFHRGGETQYF
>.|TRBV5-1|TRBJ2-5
CASSLAREPGETQYF
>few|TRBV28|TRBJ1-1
CASRLTGKKNTEAFF
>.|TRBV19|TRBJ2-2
CASSMLPTDTGELFF
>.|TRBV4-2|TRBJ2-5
CASSQKPGGTSGGVGETQYF
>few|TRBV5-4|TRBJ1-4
CASSLRDRGNEKLFF
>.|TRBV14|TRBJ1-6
CASSQVGGLALHF
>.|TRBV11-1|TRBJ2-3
CASTATPSTDTQYF
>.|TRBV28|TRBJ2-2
CASSLLFSGRASNTGELFF
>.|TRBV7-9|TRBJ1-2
CASSPRTVYGYTF
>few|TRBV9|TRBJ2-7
CASSVTGTPEYEQYF
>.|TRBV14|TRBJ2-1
CASSQVAVRRNEQFF
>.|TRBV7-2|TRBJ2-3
CASSSPRGLRGKTQYF